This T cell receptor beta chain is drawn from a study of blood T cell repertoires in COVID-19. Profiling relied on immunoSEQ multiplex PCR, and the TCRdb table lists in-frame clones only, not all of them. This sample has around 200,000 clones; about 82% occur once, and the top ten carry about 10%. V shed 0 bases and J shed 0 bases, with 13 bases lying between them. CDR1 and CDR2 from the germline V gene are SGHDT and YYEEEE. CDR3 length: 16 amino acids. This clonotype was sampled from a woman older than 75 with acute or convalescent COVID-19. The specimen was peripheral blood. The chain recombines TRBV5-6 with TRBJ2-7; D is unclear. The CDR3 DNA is TGTGCCAGCAGCTTGGTAGTGACACGCAACTCCTACGAGCAGTACTTC. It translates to CASSLVVTRNSYEQYF.